The 23 T cell receptor beta chains below all came from one sample that was sequenced in a study of blood T cells in healthy people across ages. It was with a sample-barcoded 5' primer and a J-beta primer mix that a second PCR of roughly 7 to 12 cycles was run. TCRdb redid the calling of the 5' RACE reads with MiXCR, one entry per CDR3 protein. The sample has 1.5 million or so distinct CDR3 sequences; about 40% are singletons. The sample taken for sequencing was blood. Receptors originate from a woman between 18 and 29 years old in good health.

J is TRBJ2-7 and V is TRBV2; D gene ambiguous. The DNA end lines up better with TRBJ2-4; the J call may be wrong. CDR1 SNHLY and CDR2 FYNNEI come from the germline V gene. The CDR3 runs 12 residues. The CDR3 reads CASSRGENIQYF. The CDR3 DNA sequence: TGTGCCAGCAGCCGAGGAGAAAACATTCAGTACTTC.

The genes are TRBV20-1 and TRBJ1-1, with 9 bases matching TRBD1. Germline assignment: CDR1 DFQATT and CDR2 SNEGSKA (reference sequence). The CDR3 totals 17 residues. The J segment lost 3 bases and the V segment lost 6 bases, leaving 17 bases of the junction unmatched. The CDR3 loop reads CSAITGTGSFFDTEAFF. The CDR3 nucleotides are TGCAGTGCAATTACCGGGACAGGGAGCTTTTTCGACACTGAAGCTTTCTTT.

This clonotype was picked up a small number of times. The rearrangement links TRBV5-1 to TRBJ2-1; no clear D gene. Trimming cost V 5 bases and J 7 bases, with 10 bases left between them. Germline assignment: CDR1 SGHRS and CDR2 YFSETQ. The CDR3 loop spans 12 amino acids. This CDR3 is CASSVNGNEQFF. CDR3 in DNA: TGCGCCAGCAGTGTGAACGGTAATGAGCAGTTCTTC.

Concerning this clonotype: One base away lies a much larger clone, so this may be a sequencing read error. This CDR3 reads CSVERGQNQDTQYF. CDR3 sequence (DNA): TGCAGCGTTGAACGGGGACAAAACCAAGACACCCAGTACTTC. The gene calls are TRBV29-1 and TRBJ2-5; D possibly corresponds to TRBD1 (6 bases). Germline V gene sequence: CDR1 SQVTM, CDR2 ANQGSEA. This CDR3 has 14 amino acids.

The chain uses TRBV25-1 and TRBJ1-1; the D is unclear. This CDR3 contains 14 residues. V was cut by 4 bases and J by 3 bases, with 12 bases left in between. CDR1 and CDR2 (germline): MGHDK, SYGVNS. This CDR3 is CASSVLGRDTEAFF. Written as DNA, the CDR3 is TGTGCCAGCAGTGTACTAGGGAGGGACACTGAAGCTTTCTTT.

V gene TRBV6-1 combines with J gene TRBJ2-3, with no clear D. CDR3 length: 15 residues. The germline gives CDR1 MNHNS, CDR2 SASEGT. Trimming cost V 3 bases and J 0 bases, with 10 bases left between them. The CDR3: CASSDSVTSTDTQYF. In nucleotides, the CDR3 is TGTGCCAGCAGTGATTCCGTGACGAGCACAGATACGCAGTATTTT.

The rearrangement joins TRBV2 to TRBJ2-7; no clear D gene. CDR1 is SNHLY, CDR2 FYNNEI, per germline. This CDR3 comprises 12 residues. V lost 6 bases to trimming and J lost 0 bases, with 6 bases between them. The CDR3 sequence: CASRILSYEQYF. For the CDR3, the DNA is TGTGCCAGCAGAATCCTCTCCTACGAGCAGTACTTC. Combining the CDR3 with reference TRBV2 and TRBJ2-7 gives the whole variable domain EPEVTQTPSHQVTQMGQEVILRCVPISNHLYFYWYRQILGQKVEFLVSFYNNEISEKSEIFDDQFSVERPDGSNFTLKIRSTKLEDSAMYFCASRILSYEQYFGPGTRLTVT.

The chain employs TRBV18 and TRBJ2-5; D may be TRBD1 or TRBD2 (5 bases each). This CDR3 spans 14 amino acids. The germline V gene encodes CDR1 KGHSH and CDR2 LQKENI. The V end lost 9 bases, the J end lost 3 bases, and 17 bases lay between the germline ends. CDR3 in amino acids: CASSPGPQKETQYF. CDR3 coding DNA: TGTGCCAGTAGTCCGGGACCGCAGAAAGAGACCCAGTACTTC.

This clonotype was detected only once. Since a much larger clone is just one base distant, this may be a read error. The chain uses TRBV29-1 and TRBJ2-4; weak D call: TRBD2 (6 bases). The J call may be mistaken, given a closer DNA end match to TRBJ2-5. The CDR3 is 15 amino acids. Germline V gene data show CDR1 as SQVTM and CDR2 as ANQGSEA. The CDR3 DNA is TGCAGCGTTGAAGGCGTAGCGGAATCCCAAGAGACCCAGTACTTC. Translating it yields CSVEGVAESQETQYF.

CDR3 bases: TGTGCCAGCAGTTTATGGGGGGCGGAGGACTATGGCTACACCTTC. Its protein product is CASSLWGAEDYGYTF. V gene TRBV27 combines with J gene TRBJ1-2, with D maybe TRBD1 (6 bases). The CDR3 has 15 amino acids. Germline V lookup: CDR1 MNHEY, CDR2 SMNVEV (reference sequence). Trimming took 1 base from V and 3 from J, leaving 12 bases between them.

This clonotype was seen only a few times. This chain uses TRBV20-1 with TRBJ2-1; 15 bases fit TRBD2. The CDR3 extends over 17 amino acids. V dropped 5 bases and J dropped 6; count of bases not matched to a gene: 11. CDR1 is DFQATT and CDR2 is SNEGSKA in the germline V gene (reference sequence). CDR3 DNA sequence: TGCAGTGCTCCGGGACTAGCGGGGGGAAGAGGATCCAATGAGCAGTTCTTC. It yields the protein CSAPGLAGGRGSNEQFF.

This clonotype was found many times. The chain has TRBV10-3 and TRBJ2-7; D ambiguous. The CDR3 covers 10 residues. The V end lost 8 bases, the J end lost 5 bases, and 7 bases lay between the germline ends. The germline V gene has CDR1 ENHRY and CDR2 SYGVKD. CDR3 in DNA: TGTGCCATCGGAACGAACGAGCAGTACTTC. Its protein product is CAIGTNEQYF.

V gene TRBV10-3 combines with J gene TRBJ2-3; 7 positions match TRBD1. Germline assignment: CDR1 ENHRY and CDR2 SYGVKD. The CDR3 is made up of 19 amino acids. With V trimmed by 4 bases and J by 0 bases, 16 bases remained unmatched. The CDR3 region is CAISAPARGQASSTDTQYF. The CDR3 region has the DNA TGTGCCATCAGTGCCCCCGCCCGAGGACAGGCGTCTAGCACAGATACGCAGTATTTT.

This chain links TRBV20-1 with TRBJ2-7; unclear D gene. V lost 2 bases and J lost 12, with 17 bases in between. This CDR3 comprises 12 residues. The germline CDR1 and CDR2 sequences are DFQATT and SNEGSKA (reference sequence). CDR3 residues: CSARRAGYALYF. The CDR3 DNA reads TGCAGTGCTAGAAGGGCCGGGTACGCATTGTACTTC.

In the case of this clonotype: A read error is possible here, since a much larger clone lies one base away. V gene TRBV6-1 combines with J gene TRBJ2-1; D unresolved. The DNA end is a closer match to TRBJ2-7, so the J assignment may be wrong. Germline V gives CDR1 MNHNS, CDR2 SASEGT. This CDR3 spans 15 amino acids. The CDR3: CASSELRSSYNEQYF. CDR3 DNA: TGTGCCAGCAGTGAGCTCAGGAGCTCCTACAATGAGCAGTACTTC.

This rearrangement joins TRBV10-2 to TRBJ2-1; 8 bases map to TRBD2. Germline values: CDR1 WSHSY, CDR2 SAAADI. The V gene end was trimmed by 11 bases and the J gene end by 0 bases; junction bases not matched to a gene: 12. This CDR3 region has 16 residues. The CDR3 sequence: CACGGLAYRSYNEQFF. The DNA for the CDR3 is TGCGCCTGTGGTGGACTAGCCTATCGCTCCTACAATGAGCAGTTCTTC.

In DNA, the CDR3 is TGCGCCAGCAGCTTGGAGGCGGGGGGGGACACCTACAATGAGCAGTTCTTC. Translating gives CASSLEAGGDTYNEQFF. The rearrangement joins TRBV5-1 to TRBJ2-1; 9 bases are a match to TRBD2. This CDR3 region has 17 residues. J lost 2 bases, V lost 0 bases, and 6 bases had no gene match. Germline CDR1 reads SGHRS; CDR2 reads YFSETQ.

In this sample, this clonotype turned up a few times. V and J are TRBV20-1 and TRBJ2-1, with TRBD2 matching 9 bases. CDR1 and CDR2 from the germline V gene are DFQATT and SNEGSKA (reference sequence). This CDR3 spans 15 amino acids. CDR3: CSFGSGGSSYNEQFF. The CDR3 DNA is TGCAGCTTCGGGAGCGGGGGGAGCTCCTACAATGAGCAGTTCTTC.

This clonotype was counted between two and nine times. The chain couples TRBV28 to TRBJ2-7; unclear D gene. Trimming took 5 bases from V and 4 from J, leaving 12 bases between them. Germline values: CDR1 MDHEN, CDR2 SYDVKM. This CDR3 spans 13 amino acids. The CDR3 loop is CASSLLVGYEQYF. CDR3 DNA: TGTGCCAGCAGTCTGCTAGTGGGGTACGAGCAGTACTTC. Looking up the rest from reference TRBV28 and TRBJ2-7 gives the full variable domain: DVKVTQSSRYLVKRTGEKVFLECVQDMDHENMFWYRQDPGLGLRLIYFSYDVKMKEKGDIPEGYSVSREKKERFSLILESASTNQTSMYLCASSLLVGYEQYFGPGTRLTVT.

This clonotype has just a few counts. The rearrangement uses TRBV4-1 and TRBJ2-3, with a tentative D call TRBD2 (5 bases). The CDR3 spans 18 residues. Germline V gene sequence: CDR1 MGHRA, CDR2 YSYEKL. V was cut by 2 bases and J by 4 bases, with 22 bases left in between. DNA of the CDR3: TGCGCCAGCAGCCAAATAGAAGGGCCCCCCCTGGGAGCAGATACGCAGTATTTT. It yields the protein CASSQIEGPPLGADTQYF.

This clonotype has only a few counts. V is TRBV29-1 and J is TRBJ2-5; tentatively, D is TRBD1 or TRBD2 (5 bases each). This CDR3 region has 12 residues. With 6 bases removed from V and 4 bases from J, the gap between germline ends came to 12 bases. From germline, CDR1 is SQVTM and CDR2 ANQGSEA. CDR3 protein: CSVLTGGETQYF. CDR3 coding DNA: TGCAGCGTCCTGACTGGGGGAGAGACCCAGTACTTC.

The chain combines TRBV20-1 with TRBJ1-1; D is perhaps TRBD1 (6 bases). The CDR3 is 16 residues long. V was clipped by 1 base and J by 3 bases, with 18 bases between them. CDR1 is DFQATT, CDR2 SNEGSKA, per germline (reference sequence). CDR3 sequence (DNA): TGCAGTGCTAGAGCGCCGGGAGGGAGGGGGGACACTGAAGCTTTCTTT. Protein: CSARAPGGRGDTEAFF.

The CDR3 DNA reads as TGTGCCTGGAGCCTGGGACAGGAAACCTACGAGCAGTACTTC. Encoded protein: CAWSLGQETYEQYF. The V and J genes are TRBV30 and TRBJ2-7; 8 bases are a match to TRBD1. Trimming cost V 3 bases and J 2 bases; bases outside gene matches: 6. The CDR3 contains 14 residues. The germline V gene has CDR1 GTSNPN and CDR2 SVGIG (reference sequence).